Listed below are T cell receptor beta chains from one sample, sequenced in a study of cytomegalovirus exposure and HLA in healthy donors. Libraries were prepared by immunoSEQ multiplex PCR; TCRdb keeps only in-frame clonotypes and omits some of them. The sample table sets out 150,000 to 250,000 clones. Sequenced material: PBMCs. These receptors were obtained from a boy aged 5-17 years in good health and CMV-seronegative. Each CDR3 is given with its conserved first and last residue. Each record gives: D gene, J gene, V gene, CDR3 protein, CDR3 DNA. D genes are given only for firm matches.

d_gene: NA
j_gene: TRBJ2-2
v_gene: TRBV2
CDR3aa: CASSDQAITGELFF
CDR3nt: TGTGCCAGCAGTGATCAGGCTATAACCGGGGAGCTGTTTTTT

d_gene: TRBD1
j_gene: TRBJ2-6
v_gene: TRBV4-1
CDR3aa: CASSQGSGTGGSGANVLTF
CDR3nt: TGCGCCAGCAGCCAAGGATCCGGGACAGGGGGCTCTGGGGCCAACGTCCTGACTTTC

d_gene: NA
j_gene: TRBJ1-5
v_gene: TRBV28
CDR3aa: CASSSGGQSNQPQHF
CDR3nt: TGTGCCAGCAGTTCTGGAGGACAGAGCAATCAGCCCCAGCATTTT

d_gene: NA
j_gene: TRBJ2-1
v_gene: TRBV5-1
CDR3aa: CASSSRTDGGNEQFF
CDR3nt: TGCGCCAGCAGCTCAAGAACCGACGGAGGCAATGAGCAGTTCTTC

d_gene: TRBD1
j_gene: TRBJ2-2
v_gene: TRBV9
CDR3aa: CASSVGQGVNTGELFF
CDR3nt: TGTGCCAGCAGCGTAGGACAGGGGGTGAACACCGGGGAGCTGTTTTTT

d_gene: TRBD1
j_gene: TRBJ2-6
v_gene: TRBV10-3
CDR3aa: CAISPGTGVSGANVLTF
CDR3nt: TGTGCCATCAGCCCCGGGACAGGGGTCTCTGGGGCCAACGTCCTGACTTTC

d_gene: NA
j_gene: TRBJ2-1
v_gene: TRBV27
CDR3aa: CASSLIGRGSYNEQFF
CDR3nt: TGTGCCAGCAGTTTAATCGGACGGGGCTCCTACAATGAGCAGTTCTTC

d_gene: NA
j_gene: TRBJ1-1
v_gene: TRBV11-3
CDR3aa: CASSLGHGTGDTEAFF
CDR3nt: TGTGCCAGCAGCTTAGGACACGGGACGGGAGACACTGAAGCTTTCTTT

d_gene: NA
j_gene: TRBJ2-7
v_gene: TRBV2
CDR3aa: CASIPDTGDGEQYF
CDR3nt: TGTGCCAGCATCCCGGATACAGGCGACGGCGAGCAGTACTTC

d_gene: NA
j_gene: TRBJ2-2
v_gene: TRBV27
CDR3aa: CASSLSRGNTGELFF
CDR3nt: TGTGCCAGCAGTTTATCTCGGGGAAACACCGGGGAGCTGTTTTTT

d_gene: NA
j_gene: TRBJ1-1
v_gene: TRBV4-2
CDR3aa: CASSQEFSGFGTEAFF
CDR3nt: TGTGCCAGCAGCCAAGAATTTTCAGGATTTGGCACTGAAGCTTTCTTT

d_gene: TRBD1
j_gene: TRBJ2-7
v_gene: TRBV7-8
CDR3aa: CASSPTGVGYEQYF
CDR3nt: TGTGCCAGCAGCCCGACAGGGGTCGGCTACGAGCAGTACTTC

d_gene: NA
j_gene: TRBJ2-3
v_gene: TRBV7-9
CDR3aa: CASSFSRADTQYF
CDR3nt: TGTGCCAGCAGCTTCTCCAGGGCAGATACGCAGTATTTT

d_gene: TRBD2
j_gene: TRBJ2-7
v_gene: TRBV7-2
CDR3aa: CASKRTSGGDGYEQYF
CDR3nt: TGTGCCAGCAAACGGACTAGCGGGGGGGACGGGTACGAGCAGTACTTC

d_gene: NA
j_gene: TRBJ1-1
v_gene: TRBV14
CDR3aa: CASSQPGMNTEAFF
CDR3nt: TGTGCCAGCAGCCAACCAGGGATGAACACTGAAGCTTTCTTT

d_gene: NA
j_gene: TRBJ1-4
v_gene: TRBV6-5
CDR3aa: CASSYQSGGVEKLFF
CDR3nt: TGTGCCAGCAGTTACCAGTCGGGGGGCGTTGAAAAACTGTTTTTT

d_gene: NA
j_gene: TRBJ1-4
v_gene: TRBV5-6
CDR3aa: CASSSPFGARGEKLFF
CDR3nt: TGTGCCAGCAGCTCGCCGTTTGGCGCGCGCGGTGAAAAACTGTTTTTT